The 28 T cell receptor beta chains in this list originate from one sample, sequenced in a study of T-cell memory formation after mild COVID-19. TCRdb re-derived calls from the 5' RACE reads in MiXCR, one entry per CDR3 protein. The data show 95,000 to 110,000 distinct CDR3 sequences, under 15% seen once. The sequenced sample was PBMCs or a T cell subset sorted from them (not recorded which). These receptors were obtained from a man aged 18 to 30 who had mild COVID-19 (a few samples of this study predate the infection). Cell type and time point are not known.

The CDR3, as DNA: TGCGCCAGCAGCCAGCACCACAGTAGCTCCTATAATTCACCCCTCCACTTT. Translated: CASSQHHSSSYNSPLHF. J is TRBJ1-6 and V is TRBV4-1; D not certain. This CDR3 is 17 amino acids long. V gave up 3 bases and J gave up 0 bases, with 12 bases separating them. Germline values: CDR1 MGHRA, CDR2 YSYEKL.

The CDR3 nucleotides read TGTGCCAGCAGTTTTTGGAAAGCCAGTAATTCACCCCTCCACTTT. This encodes CASSFWKASNSPLHF. The chain recombines TRBV28 with TRBJ1-6, with D hard to call. Per germline, CDR1 MDHEN and CDR2 SYDVKM. CDR3 length equals 15 residues. V shed 3 bases and J shed 6 bases, with 12 bases lying between them.

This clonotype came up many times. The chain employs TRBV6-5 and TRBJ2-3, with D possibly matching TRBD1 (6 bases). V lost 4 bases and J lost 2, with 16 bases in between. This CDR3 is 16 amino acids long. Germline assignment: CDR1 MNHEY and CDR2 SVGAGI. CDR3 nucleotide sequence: TGTGCCAGCAGTTTTACTCAGGGGTTCTCCACAGATACGCAGTATTTT. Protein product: CASSFTQGFSTDTQYF.

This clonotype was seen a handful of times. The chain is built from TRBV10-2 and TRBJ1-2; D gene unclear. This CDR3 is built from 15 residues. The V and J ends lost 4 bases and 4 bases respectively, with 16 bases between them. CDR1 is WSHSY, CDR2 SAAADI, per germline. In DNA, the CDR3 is TGCGCCAGCAGTGGTTTATCGGCAGACCTCTATGGCTACACCTTC. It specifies CASSGLSADLYGYTF.

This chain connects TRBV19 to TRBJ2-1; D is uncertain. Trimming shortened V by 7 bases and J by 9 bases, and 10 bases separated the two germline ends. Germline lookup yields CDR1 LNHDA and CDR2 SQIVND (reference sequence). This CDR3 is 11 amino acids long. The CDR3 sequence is CASNDQPEQFF. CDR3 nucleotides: TGTGCCAGTAATGATCAGCCTGAGCAGTTCTTC.

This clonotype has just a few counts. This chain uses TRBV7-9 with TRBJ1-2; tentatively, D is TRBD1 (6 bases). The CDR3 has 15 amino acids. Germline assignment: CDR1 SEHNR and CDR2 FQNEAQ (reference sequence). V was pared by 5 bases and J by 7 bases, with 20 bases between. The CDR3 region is CASSKQGTHRFGYTF. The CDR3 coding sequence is TGTGCCAGCAGCAAACAAGGGACACATCGTTTTGGCTACACCTTC.

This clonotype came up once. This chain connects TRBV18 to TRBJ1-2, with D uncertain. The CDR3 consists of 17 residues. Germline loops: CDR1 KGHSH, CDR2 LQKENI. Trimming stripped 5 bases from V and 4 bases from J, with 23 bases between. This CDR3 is CASSSDTDGLASYGYTF. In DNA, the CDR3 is TGTGCCAGCTCATCAGACACCGACGGATTAGCGTCCTATGGCTACACCTTC.

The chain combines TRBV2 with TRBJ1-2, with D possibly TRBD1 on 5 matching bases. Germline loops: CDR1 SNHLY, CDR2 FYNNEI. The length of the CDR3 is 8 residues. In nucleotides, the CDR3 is TGTGCGGCGGGGGTCTACACCTTC. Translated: CAAGVYTF.

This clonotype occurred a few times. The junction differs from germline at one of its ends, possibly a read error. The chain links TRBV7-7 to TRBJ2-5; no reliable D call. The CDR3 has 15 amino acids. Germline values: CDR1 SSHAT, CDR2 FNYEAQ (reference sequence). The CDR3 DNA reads TGTGCTAGCAGCTTATGGTTAGCCCCCCAAGAGACCCAGTACTTC. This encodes CASSLWLAPQETQYF.

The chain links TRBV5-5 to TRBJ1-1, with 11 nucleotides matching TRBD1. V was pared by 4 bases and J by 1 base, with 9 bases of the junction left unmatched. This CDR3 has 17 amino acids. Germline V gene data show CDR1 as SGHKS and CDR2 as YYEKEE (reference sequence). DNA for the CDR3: TGTGCCAGCAGCGGGGACAGGGGGAAGGGTAGGAACACTGAAGCTTTCTTT. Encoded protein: CASSGDRGKGRNTEAFF.

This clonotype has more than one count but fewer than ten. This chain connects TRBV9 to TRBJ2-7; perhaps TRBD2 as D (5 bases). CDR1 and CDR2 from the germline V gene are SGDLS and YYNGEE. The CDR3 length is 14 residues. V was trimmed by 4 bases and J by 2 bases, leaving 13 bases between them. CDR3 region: CASSPEASPYEQYF. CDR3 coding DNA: TGTGCCAGCAGCCCGGAGGCGAGCCCCTACGAGCAGTACTTC. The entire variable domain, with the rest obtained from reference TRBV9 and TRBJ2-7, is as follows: DSGVTQTPKHLITATGQRVTLRCSPRSGDLSVYWYQQSLDQGLQFLIQYYNGEERAKGNILERFSAQQFPDLHSELNLSSLELGDSALYFCASSPEASPYEQYFGPGTRLTVT.

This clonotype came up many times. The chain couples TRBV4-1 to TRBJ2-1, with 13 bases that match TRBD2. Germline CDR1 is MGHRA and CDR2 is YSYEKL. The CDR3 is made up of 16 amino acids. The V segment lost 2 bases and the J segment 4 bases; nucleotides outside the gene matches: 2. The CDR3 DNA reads TGCGCCAGCAGCCAACGACTAGCGGGGGGTTACAATGAGCAGTTCTTC. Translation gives CASSQRLAGGYNEQFF.

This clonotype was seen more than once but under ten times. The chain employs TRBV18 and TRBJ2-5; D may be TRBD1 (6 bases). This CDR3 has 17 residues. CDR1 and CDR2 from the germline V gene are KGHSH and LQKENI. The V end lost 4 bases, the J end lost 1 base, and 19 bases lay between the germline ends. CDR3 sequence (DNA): TGTGCCAGCTCACGAGGACAATTTACAGGGCCCCAAGAGACCCAGTACTTC. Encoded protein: CASSRGQFTGPQETQYF.

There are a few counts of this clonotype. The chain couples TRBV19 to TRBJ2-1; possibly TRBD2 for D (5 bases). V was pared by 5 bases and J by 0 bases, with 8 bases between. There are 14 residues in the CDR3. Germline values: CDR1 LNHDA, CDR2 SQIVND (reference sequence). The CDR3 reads CASSEGSSYNEQFF. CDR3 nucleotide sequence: TGTGCCAGTAGTGAGGGTAGCTCCTACAATGAGCAGTTCTTC.

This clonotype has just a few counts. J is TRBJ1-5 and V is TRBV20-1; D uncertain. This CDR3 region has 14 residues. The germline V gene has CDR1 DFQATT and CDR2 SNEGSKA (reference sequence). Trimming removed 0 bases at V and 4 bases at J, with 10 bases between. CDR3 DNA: TGCAGTGCTAGAGATGGTGGCGAGAATCAGCCCCAGCATTTT. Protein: CSARDGGENQPQHF.

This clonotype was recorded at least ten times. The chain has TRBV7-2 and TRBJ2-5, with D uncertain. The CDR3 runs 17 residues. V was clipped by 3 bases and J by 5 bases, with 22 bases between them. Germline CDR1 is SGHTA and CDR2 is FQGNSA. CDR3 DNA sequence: TGTGCCAGCAGCTTGGGTAGCAGCAGATGGGCGTGGGAGACCCAGTACTTC. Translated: CASSLGSSRWAWETQYF.

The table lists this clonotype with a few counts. Here the CDR3 reads CASSPGQGEKLFF. The CDR3 DNA reads as TGTGCCAGCAGTCCCGGACAGGGTGAAAAACTGTTTTTT. This rearrangement joins TRBV27 to TRBJ1-4, with 8 bases fitting TRBD1. CDR3 length: 13 amino acids. Germline V gene data show CDR1 as MNHEY and CDR2 as SMNVEV (reference sequence). V was clipped by 5 bases and J by 7 bases; unmatched bases: 3.

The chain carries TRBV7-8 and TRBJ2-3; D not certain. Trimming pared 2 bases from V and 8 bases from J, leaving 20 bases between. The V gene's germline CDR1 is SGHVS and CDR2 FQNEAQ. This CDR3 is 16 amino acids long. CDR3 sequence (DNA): TGTGCCAGCAGCTTAAAAAATGAAAACTATCTGGGTACGCAGTATTTT. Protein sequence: CASSLKNENYLGTQYF.

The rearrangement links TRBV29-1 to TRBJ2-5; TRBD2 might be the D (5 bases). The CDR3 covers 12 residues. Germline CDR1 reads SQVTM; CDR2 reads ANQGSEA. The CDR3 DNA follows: TGCGGAACCCACGAGGGAAGAGAGACCCAGTACTTC. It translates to CGTHEGRETQYF.

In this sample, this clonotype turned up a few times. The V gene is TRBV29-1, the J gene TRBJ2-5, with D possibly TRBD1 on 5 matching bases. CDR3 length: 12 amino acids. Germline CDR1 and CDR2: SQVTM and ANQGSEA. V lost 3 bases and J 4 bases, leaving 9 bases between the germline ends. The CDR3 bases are TGCAGCGTTGAGTTTAGGGGAGAGACCCAGTACTTC. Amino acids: CSVEFRGETQYF.

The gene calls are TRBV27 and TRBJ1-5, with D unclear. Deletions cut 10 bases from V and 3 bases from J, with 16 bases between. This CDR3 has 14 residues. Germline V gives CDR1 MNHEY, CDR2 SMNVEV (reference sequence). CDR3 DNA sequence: TGTGCCACCGCGCACAAAGGCCCCAATCAGCCCCAGCATTTT. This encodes CATAHKGPNQPQHF.

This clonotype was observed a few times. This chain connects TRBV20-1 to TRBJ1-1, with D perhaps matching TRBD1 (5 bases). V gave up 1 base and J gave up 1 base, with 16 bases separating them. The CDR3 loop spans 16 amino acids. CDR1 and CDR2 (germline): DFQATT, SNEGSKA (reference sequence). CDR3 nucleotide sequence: TGCAGTGCTAGAGCTTTGAGGGGCGCATCGAACACTGAAGCTTTCTTT. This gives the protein CSARALRGASNTEAFF.

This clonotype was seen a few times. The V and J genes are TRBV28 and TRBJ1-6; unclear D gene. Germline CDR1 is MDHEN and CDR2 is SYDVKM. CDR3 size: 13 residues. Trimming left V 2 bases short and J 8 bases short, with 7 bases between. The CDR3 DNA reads TGTGCCAGCAGTTTAACCAGGCATTCACCCCTCCACTTT. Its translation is CASSLTRHSPLHF. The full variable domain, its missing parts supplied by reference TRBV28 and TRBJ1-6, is DVKVTQSSRYLVKRTGEKVFLECVQDMDHENMFWYRQDPGLGLRLIYFSYDVKMKEKGDIPEGYSVSREKKERFSLILESASTNQTSMYLCASSLTRHSPLHFGNGTRLTVT.

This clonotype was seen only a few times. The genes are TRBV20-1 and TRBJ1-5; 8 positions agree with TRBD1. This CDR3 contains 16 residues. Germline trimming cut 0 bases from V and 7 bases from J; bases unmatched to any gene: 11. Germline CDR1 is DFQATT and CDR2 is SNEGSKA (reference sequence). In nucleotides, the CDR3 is TGCAGTGCTAGAGATACCCGAAACCAGGGGGCGCAGCCCCAGCATTTT. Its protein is CSARDTRNQGAQPQHF.

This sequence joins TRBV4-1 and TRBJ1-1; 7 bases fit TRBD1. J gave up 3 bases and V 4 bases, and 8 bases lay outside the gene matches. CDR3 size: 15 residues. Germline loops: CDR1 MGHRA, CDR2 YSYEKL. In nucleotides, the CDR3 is TGCGCCAGCAGCCCCAGGGGGGGGGTGGACACTGAAGCTTTCTTT. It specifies CASSPRGGVDTEAFF.

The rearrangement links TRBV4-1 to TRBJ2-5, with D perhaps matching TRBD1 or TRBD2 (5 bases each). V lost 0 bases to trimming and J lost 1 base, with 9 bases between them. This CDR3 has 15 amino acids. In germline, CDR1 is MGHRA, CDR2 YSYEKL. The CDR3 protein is CASSQDEGTQETQYF. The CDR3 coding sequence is TGCGCCAGCAGCCAAGATGAGGGGACCCAAGAGACCCAGTACTTC.

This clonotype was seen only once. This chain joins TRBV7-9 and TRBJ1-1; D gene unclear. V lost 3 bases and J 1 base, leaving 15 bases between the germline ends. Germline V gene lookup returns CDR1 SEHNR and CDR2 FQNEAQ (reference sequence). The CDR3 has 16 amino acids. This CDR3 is CASSLTKVVTNTEAFF. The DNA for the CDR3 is TGTGCCAGCAGCTTGACCAAGGTCGTTACGAACACTGAAGCTTTCTTT.

The CDR3 nucleotides are TGCGCCAGCAGCCAAGAGGAGGTTAGCACAGATACGCAGTATTTT. It encodes CASSQEEVSTDTQYF. J is TRBJ2-3 and V is TRBV4-1; tentatively, D is TRBD2 (5 bases). The CDR3 is 15 amino acids. Trimming took off 0 bases at V and 0 bases at J, with 7 bases between the two ends. Germline assignment: CDR1 MGHRA and CDR2 YSYEKL.